These 4 T cell receptor beta chains were all obtained from the same sample, sequenced in a study of early T cells in non-severe SARS-CoV-2 infection. In TCRdb, the 5' RACE reads were re-called with MiXCR into one record per CDR3 protein. The repertoire consists of about 80,000 distinct CDR3 sequences, with about an eighth occurring once and the leading ten covering less than 3%. Material for sequencing was whole blood. The receptors were gathered from an adult who was a healthcare worker with PCR-confirmed SARS-CoV-2 infection or an uninfected control (not recorded which).

The V call is TRBV20-1, the J call TRBJ2-3, with 8 positions matching TRBD2. V gave up 6 bases and J gave up 0 bases; unmatched junction bases: 5. Germline V lookup: CDR1 DFQATT, CDR2 SNEGSKA (reference sequence). The CDR3 loop spans 14 amino acids. DNA of the CDR3: TGCAGTGCCCAGCGGGGGCCCAGCACAGATACGCAGTATTTT. The encoded protein is CSAQRGPSTDTQYF.

V usage is TRBV29-1 and J usage is TRBJ1-4; possible D gene TRBD1, 5 bases. The CDR3 extends over 14 amino acids. Germline V lookup: CDR1 SQVTM, CDR2 ANQGSEA. V lost 3 bases to trimming and J lost 3 bases, with 11 bases between them. CDR3 coding DNA: TGCAGCGTTGAGGGGCTAGATCCTAATGAAAAACTGTTTTTT. Protein product: CSVEGLDPNEKLFF.

The V and J genes are TRBV5-3 and TRBJ2-3, with 9 bases that match TRBD2. TRBV5-3 is an open reading frame, and its role is uncertain. Trimming took 5 bases from V and 8 from J; bases not matched to a gene: 15. This CDR3 spans 16 amino acids. In DNA form, the CDR3 reads TGTGCCAGAAGTTTTAGCGGGAGTTCGATAGGAATTACGCAGTATTTT. Protein sequence: CARSFSGSSIGITQYF.

This clonotype was picked up many times. The genes are TRBV11-3 and TRBJ2-3, with D perhaps matching TRBD1 (5 bases). The V end was cut by 2 bases, the J end by 4 bases, with 19 bases between. This CDR3 is 17 amino acids long. CDR1 and CDR2 (germline): SGHNT, YENEEA. In nucleotides, the CDR3 is TGTGCCAGCAGCTTATCGGGCGCTCCCCGGACATCAGATACGCAGTATTTT. This translates into CASSLSGAPRTSDTQYF.